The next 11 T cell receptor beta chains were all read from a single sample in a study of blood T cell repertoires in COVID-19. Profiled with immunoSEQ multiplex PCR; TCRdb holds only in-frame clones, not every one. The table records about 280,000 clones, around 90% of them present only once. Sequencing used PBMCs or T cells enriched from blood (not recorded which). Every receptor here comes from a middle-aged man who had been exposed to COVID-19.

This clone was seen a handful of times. The CDR3 nucleotides read TGTGCCAGCAGCCAATCGGCACAGGTTTATGGCTACACCTTC. Amino acids: CASSQSAQVYGYTF. The chain recombines TRBV16 with TRBJ1-2; possibly TRBD1 for D (5 bases). This CDR3 spans 14 amino acids. Per germline, CDR1 KGHSY and CDR2 FQNENV. Trimming left V 0 bases short and J 5 bases short, with 10 bases between.

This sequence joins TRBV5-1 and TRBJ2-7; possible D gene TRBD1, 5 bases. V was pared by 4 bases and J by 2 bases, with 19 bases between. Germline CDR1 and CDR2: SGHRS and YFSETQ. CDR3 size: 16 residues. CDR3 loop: CASSLEAGLPTYEQYF. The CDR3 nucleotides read TGCGCCAGCAGCCTAGAAGCAGGGCTACCCACCTACGAGCAGTACTTC.

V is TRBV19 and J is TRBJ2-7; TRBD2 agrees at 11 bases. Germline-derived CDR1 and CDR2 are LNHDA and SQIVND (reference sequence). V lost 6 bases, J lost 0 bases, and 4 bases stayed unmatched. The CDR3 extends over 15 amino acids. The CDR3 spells CASRGTSGSSYEQYF. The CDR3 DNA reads TGTGCCAGTAGGGGGACTAGCGGAAGCTCCTACGAGCAGTACTTC.

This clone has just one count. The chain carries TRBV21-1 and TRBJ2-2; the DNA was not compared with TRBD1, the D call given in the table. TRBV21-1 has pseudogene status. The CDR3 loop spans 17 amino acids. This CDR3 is CASSTSKDRGDTGELFF. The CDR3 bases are TGTGCCAGCAGCACCAGCAAGGACAGGGGGGACACCGGGGAGCTGTTTTTT.

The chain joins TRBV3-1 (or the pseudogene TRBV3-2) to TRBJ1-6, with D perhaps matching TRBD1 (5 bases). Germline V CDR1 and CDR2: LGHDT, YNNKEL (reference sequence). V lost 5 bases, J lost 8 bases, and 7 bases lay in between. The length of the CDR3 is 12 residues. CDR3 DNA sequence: TGTGCCAGCAGCTTCAGGGATTCACCCCTCCACTTT. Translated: CASSFRDSPLHF.

Here the CDR3 reads CASSEGLGLGYQPQHF. CDR3 sequence (DNA): TGTGCCAGCAGTGAAGGGCTGGGGCTGGGTTATCAGCCCCAGCATTTT. The gene calls are TRBV2 and TRBJ1-5, with D possibly TRBD1 on 5 matching bases. The CDR3 extends over 16 amino acids. Trimming stripped 1 base from V and 5 bases from J, with 15 bases between. Germline V gene data show CDR1 as SNHLY and CDR2 as FYNNEI. The full variable domain, rest sourced from reference TRBV2 and TRBJ1-5, is EPEVTQTPSHQVTQMGQEVILRCVPISNHLYFYWYRQILGQKVEFLVSFYNNEISEKSEIFDDQFSVERPDGSNFTLKIRSTKLEDSAMYFCASSEGLGLGYQPQHFGDGTRLSIL.

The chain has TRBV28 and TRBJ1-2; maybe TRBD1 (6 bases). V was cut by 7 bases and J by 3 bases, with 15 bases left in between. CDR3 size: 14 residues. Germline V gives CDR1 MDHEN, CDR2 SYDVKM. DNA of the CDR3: TGTGCCAGCACCCAAGGGGGGGAGTACTATGGCTACACCTTC. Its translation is CASTQGGEYYGYTF.

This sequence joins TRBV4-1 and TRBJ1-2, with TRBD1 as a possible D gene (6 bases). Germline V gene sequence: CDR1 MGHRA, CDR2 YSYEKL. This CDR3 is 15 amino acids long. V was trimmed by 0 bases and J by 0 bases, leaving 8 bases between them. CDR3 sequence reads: CASSQDGQTNYGYTF. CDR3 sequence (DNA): TGCGCCAGCAGCCAAGACGGACAGACTAACTATGGCTACACCTTC.

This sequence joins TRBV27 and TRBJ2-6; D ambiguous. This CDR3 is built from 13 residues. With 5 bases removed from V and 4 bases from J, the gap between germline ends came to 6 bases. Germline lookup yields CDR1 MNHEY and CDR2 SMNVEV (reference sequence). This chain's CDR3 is CASSLLGANVLTF. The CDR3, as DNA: TGTGCCAGCAGTCTCCTAGGGGCCAACGTCCTGACTTTC.

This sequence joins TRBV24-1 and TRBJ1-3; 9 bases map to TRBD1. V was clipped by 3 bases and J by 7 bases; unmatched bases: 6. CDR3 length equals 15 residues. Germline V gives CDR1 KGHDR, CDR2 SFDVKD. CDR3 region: CATSDTGQGRNTIYF. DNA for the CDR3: TGTGCCACCAGTGATACGGGACAGGGACGGAACACCATATATTTT.

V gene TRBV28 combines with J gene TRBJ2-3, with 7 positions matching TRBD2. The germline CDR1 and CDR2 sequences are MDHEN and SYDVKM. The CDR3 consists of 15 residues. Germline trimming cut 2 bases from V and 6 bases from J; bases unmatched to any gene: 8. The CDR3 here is CASSLVLRGTDTQYF. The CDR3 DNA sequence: TGTGCCAGCAGTTTAGTCTTGCGGGGGACGGATACGCAGTATTTT.